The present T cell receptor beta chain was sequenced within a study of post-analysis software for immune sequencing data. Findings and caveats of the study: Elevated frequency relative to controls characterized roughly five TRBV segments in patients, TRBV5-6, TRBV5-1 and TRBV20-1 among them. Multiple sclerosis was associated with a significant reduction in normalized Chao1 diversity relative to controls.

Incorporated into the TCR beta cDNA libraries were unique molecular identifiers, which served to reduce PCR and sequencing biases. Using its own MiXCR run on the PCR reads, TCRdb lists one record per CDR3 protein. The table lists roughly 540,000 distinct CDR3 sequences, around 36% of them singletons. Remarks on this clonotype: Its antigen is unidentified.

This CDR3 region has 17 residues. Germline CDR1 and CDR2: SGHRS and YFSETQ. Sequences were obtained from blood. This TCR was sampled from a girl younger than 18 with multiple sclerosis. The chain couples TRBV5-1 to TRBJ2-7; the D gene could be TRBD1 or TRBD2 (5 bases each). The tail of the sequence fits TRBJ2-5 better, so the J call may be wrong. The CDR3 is CASSTSSTPGPQETQYF. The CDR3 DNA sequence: TGCGCCAGCAGTACTTCTTCAACTCCGGGACCACAGGAGACCCAGTACTTC.